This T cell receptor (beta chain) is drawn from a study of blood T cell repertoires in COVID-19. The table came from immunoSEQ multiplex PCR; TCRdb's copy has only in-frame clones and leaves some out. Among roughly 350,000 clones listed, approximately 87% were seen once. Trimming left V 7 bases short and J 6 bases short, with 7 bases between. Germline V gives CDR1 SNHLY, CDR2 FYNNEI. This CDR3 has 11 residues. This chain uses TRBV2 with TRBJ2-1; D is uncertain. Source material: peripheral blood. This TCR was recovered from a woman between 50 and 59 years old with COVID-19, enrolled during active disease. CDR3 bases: TGTGCCAGCAAACAATCCAATGAGCAGTTCTTC. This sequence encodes CASKQSNEQFF. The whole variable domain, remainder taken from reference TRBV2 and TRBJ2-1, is EPEVTQTPSHQVTQMGQEVILRCVPISNHLYFYWYRQILGQKVEFLVSFYNNEISEKSEIFDDQFSVERPDGSNFTLKIRSTKLEDSAMYFCASKQSNEQFFGPGTRLTVL.